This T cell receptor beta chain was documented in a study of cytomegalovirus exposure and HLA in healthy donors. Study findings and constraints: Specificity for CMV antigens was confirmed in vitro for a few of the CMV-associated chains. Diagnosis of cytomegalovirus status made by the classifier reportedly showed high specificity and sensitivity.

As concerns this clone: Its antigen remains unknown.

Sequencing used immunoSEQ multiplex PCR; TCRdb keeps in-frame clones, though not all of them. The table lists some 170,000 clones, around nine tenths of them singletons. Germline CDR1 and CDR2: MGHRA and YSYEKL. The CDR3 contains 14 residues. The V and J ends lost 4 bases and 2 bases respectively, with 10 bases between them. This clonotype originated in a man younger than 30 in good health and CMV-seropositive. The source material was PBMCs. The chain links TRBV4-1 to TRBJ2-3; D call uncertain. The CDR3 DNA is TGCGCCAGCAGCCTAGTCCTACTCACAGATACGCAGTATTTT. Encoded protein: CASSLVLLTDTQYF.